This entry lists 22 T cell receptor beta chains sequenced from one sample in a study of blood T cell repertoires in COVID-19. Assay: immunoSEQ multiplex PCR; the TCRdb copy retains only in-frame clones and omits some. The repertoire holds roughly 45,000 clones, with 87% as singletons. The specimen sequenced was peripheral blood. The receptors come from a man aged 55 to 70 with active COVID-19.

The chain joins TRBV19 to TRBJ1-5, with TRBD1 identical over 7 bases. Losses at the gene ends were 6 bases for V and 7 bases for J; bases not matched to a gene: 9. CDR1 is LNHDA, CDR2 SQIVND, per germline (reference sequence). The CDR3 covers 14 residues. The CDR3 spells CASSPRTGGQPQHF. DNA of the CDR3: TGTGCCAGTAGCCCCAGGACAGGTGGACAGCCCCAGCATTTT.

V usage is TRBV3-1 (or the pseudogene TRBV3-2) and J usage is TRBJ2-5, with D possibly matching TRBD2 (6 bases). This CDR3 spans 16 amino acids. Deletions cut 0 bases from V and 1 base from J, with 12 bases between. Germline-derived CDR1 and CDR2 are LGHDT and YNNKEL (reference sequence). CDR3 protein: CASSQDPPGAQETQYF. The DNA of the CDR3 is TGTGCCAGCAGCCAAGATCCGCCGGGAGCCCAAGAGACCCAGTACTTC.

J is TRBJ1-6 and V is TRBV3-1 (or the pseudogene TRBV3-2); possibly TRBD1 for D (5 bases). This CDR3 has 15 residues. The V and J ends lost 1 base and 7 bases respectively, with 11 bases between them. The germline V gene encodes CDR1 LGHDT and CDR2 YNNKEL (reference sequence). The CDR3 protein is CASSQGGAGNSPLHF. The CDR3 region has the DNA TGTGCCAGCAGCCAAGGGGGCGCAGGAAATTCACCCCTCCACTTT.

The genes are TRBV28 and TRBJ2-5, with 7 positions matching TRBD1. J was trimmed by 3 bases and V by 8 bases; bases with no gene match: 6. Germline CDR1 is MDHEN and CDR2 is SYDVKM. This CDR3 comprises 13 residues. The CDR3 here is CASARQGEETQYF. The CDR3 bases are TGTGCCAGCGCCCGACAGGGAGAAGAGACCCAGTACTTC.

This chain uses TRBV2 with TRBJ2-5; the D is unclear. V gave up 5 bases and J gave up 0 bases, with 7 bases separating them. Germline loops: CDR1 SNHLY, CDR2 FYNNEI. CDR3 length equals 13 residues. CDR3 sequence (DNA): TGTGCCAGCAGTAGACTGAACCAAGAGACCCAGTACTTC. Protein product: CASSRLNQETQYF.

The gene calls are TRBV5-1 and TRBJ2-7; D is possibly TRBD2 (6 bases). Trimming removed 5 bases from V and 1 base from J, with 13 bases in between. Germline V gene data show CDR1 as SGHRS and CDR2 as YFSETQ. The CDR3 totals 14 residues. Here the CDR3 reads CASSPGGRSYEQYF. The CDR3 bases are TGCGCCAGCAGTCCCGGGGGTCGGTCCTACGAGCAGTACTTC.

This chain connects TRBV2 to TRBJ2-1, with no clear D. V was cut by 2 bases and J by 0 bases, with 8 bases left in between. The CDR3 extends over 15 amino acids. The germline gives CDR1 SNHLY, CDR2 FYNNEI. CDR3 DNA sequence: TGTGCCAGCAGTGAAAGCGCTAGCTCCTACAATGAGCAGTTCTTC. It translates to CASSESASSYNEQFF. Filled out from reference TRBV2 and TRBJ2-1, the complete variable domain reads EPEVTQTPSHQVTQMGQEVILRCVPISNHLYFYWYRQILGQKVEFLVSFYNNEISEKSEIFDDQFSVERPDGSNFTLKIRSTKLEDSAMYFCASSESASSYNEQFFGPGTRLTVL.

The chain recombines TRBV19 with TRBJ2-7; 10 nucleotides align to TRBD1. Trimming removed 2 bases from V and 3 bases from J; junction bases left unmatched: 10. Germline values: CDR1 LNHDA, CDR2 SQIVND (reference sequence). The CDR3 has 17 residues. The chain's CDR3 is CASSINGQGVSIYEQYF. The CDR3 DNA reads TGTGCCAGTAGTATAAATGGACAGGGGGTTTCCATCTACGAGCAGTACTTC.

The V gene is TRBV5-1, the J gene TRBJ1-5; 7 nucleotides align to TRBD1. The CDR3 has 16 residues. Germline V gene lookup returns CDR1 SGHRS and CDR2 YFSETQ. V trimming: 4 bases; J trimming: 0 bases; junction bases outside the gene matches: 7. CDR3 in DNA: TGCGCCAGCAGCGCCGGGACAGATAATAGCAATCAGCCCCAGCATTTT. This sequence encodes CASSAGTDNSNQPQHF.

The rearrangement links TRBV9 to TRBJ2-2; D not resolved. Trimming took off 0 bases at V and 0 bases at J, with 9 bases between the two ends. CDR1 and CDR2 (germline): SGDLS, YYNGEE. The CDR3 is 16 residues long. The DNA of the CDR3 is TGTGCCAGCAGCGTAGGCGCTAATTCGAACACCGGGGAGCTGTTTTTT. As protein: CASSVGANSNTGELFF. Filled out from reference TRBV9 and TRBJ2-2, the complete variable domain reads DSGVTQTPKHLITATGQRVTLRCSPRSGDLSVYWYQQSLDQGLQFLIQYYNGEERAKGNILERFSAQQFPDLHSELNLSSLELGDSALYFCASSVGANSNTGELFFGEGSRLTVL.

V and J are TRBV19 and TRBJ1-2, with D hard to call. CDR3 size: 13 residues. CDR1 and CDR2 from the germline V gene are LNHDA and SQIVND (reference sequence). Trimming shortened V by 5 bases and J by 7 bases, and 14 bases separated the two germline ends. The CDR3 DNA reads as TGTGCCAGTAGTCCCCTCGGGAGGAGTGGCTACACCTTC. Its translation is CASSPLGRSGYTF.

V gene TRBV27 combines with J gene TRBJ2-5; 10 nucleotides match TRBD1. The last part of the DNA fits TRBJ2-7 better; the J call may be wrong. Germline CDR1 and CDR2: MNHEY and SMNVEV (reference sequence). There are 15 residues in the CDR3. DNA for the CDR3: TGTGCCAGCAGTCGTTGGACAGGGGGAACCTACGAGCAGTACTTC. This gives the protein CASSRWTGGTYEQYF.

The chain uses TRBV7-9 and TRBJ2-5, with 15 nucleotides matching TRBD2. Germline values: CDR1 SEHNR, CDR2 FQNEAQ (reference sequence). The length of the CDR3 is 17 residues. With V trimmed by 5 bases and J by 5 bases, 9 bases remained unmatched. CDR3 amino acids: CASSRRTSGRARETQYF. CDR3 nucleotides: TGTGCCAGCAGCCGTAGGACTAGCGGGAGGGCCCGGGAGACCCAGTACTTC. Full variable domain (missing parts from reference TRBV7-9 and TRBJ2-5): DTGVSQNPRHKITKRGQNVTFRCDPISEHNRLYWYRQTLGQGPEFLTYFQNEAQLEKSRLLSDRFSAERPKGSFSTLEIQRTEQGDSAMYLCASSRRTSGRARETQYFGPGTRLLVL.

There are a few counts of this clone. The chain combines TRBV5-5 with TRBJ1-5; D gene uncertain. Germline V gives CDR1 SGHKS, CDR2 YYEKEE (reference sequence). Trimming left V 0 bases short and J 4 bases short, with 14 bases between. CDR3 length equals 16 residues. The CDR3 nucleotides are TGTGCCAGCAGCTTGGGCGTCGCGGCGCTAAATCAGCCCCAGCATTTT. Its protein product is CASSLGVAALNQPQHF.

V gene TRBV5-1 combines with J gene TRBJ1-2, with D possibly TRBD1 on 6 matching bases. The CDR3 is 15 amino acids. The germline V gene has CDR1 SGHRS and CDR2 YFSETQ. With 0 bases removed from V and 0 bases from J, the gap between germline ends came to 9 bases. The CDR3: CASSLAAGANYGYTF. DNA for the CDR3: TGCGCCAGCAGCTTGGCTGCAGGGGCTAACTATGGCTACACCTTC.

The chain combines TRBV3-1 (or the pseudogene TRBV3-2) with TRBJ1-6; possible D gene TRBD1, 6 bases. Germline values: CDR1 LGHDT, CDR2 YNNKEL (reference sequence). This CDR3 spans 14 amino acids. Trimming shortened V by 6 bases and J by 5 bases, and 11 bases separated the two germline ends. The CDR3 DNA sequence: TGTGCCAGCAGGTTCGACAGGAATAATTCACCCCTCCACTTT. Residues: CASRFDRNNSPLHF.

The rearrangement links TRBV5-6 to TRBJ2-2; perhaps TRBD2 as D (6 bases). The CDR3 runs 15 residues. The V end lost 2 bases, the J end lost 0 bases, and 8 bases lay between the germline ends. The germline CDR1 and CDR2 sequences are SGHDT and YYEEEE. This chain's CDR3 is CASSFGGTNTGELFF. As DNA, the CDR3 is TGTGCCAGCAGCTTCGGCGGGACGAACACCGGGGAGCTGTTTTTT.

The rearrangement links TRBV7-2 to TRBJ1-1, with 10 positions matching TRBD1. Germline values: CDR1 SGHTA, CDR2 FQGNSA. V was clipped by 1 base and J by 3 bases; unmatched bases: 2. The CDR3 covers 15 residues. In DNA form, the CDR3 reads TGTGCCAGCAGCTTAGATGGGACAGGGGACACTGAAGCTTTCTTT. This sequence encodes CASSLDGTGDTEAFF.

The V call is TRBV30, the J call TRBJ2-5; D remains unclear. The V gene's germline CDR1 is GTSNPN and CDR2 SVGIG (reference sequence). The CDR3 length is 15 residues. The ends were cut back, 0 bases at V and 5 bases at J, with 16 bases in the middle. CDR3 sequence: CAWSVPPLEPETQYF. The CDR3 DNA follows: TGTGCCTGGAGTGTACCCCCCCTAGAACCCGAGACCCAGTACTTC.

The J gene is TRBJ2-5, the V gene TRBV10-3, with 8 bases lining up with TRBD1. Germline trimming cut 5 bases from V and 5 bases from J; bases unmatched to any gene: 10. The CDR3 loop spans 15 amino acids. Germline V lookup: CDR1 ENHRY, CDR2 SYGVKD. The CDR3 sequence: CAISPTDREAETQYF. In DNA form, the CDR3 reads TGTGCCATCAGTCCCACGGACAGGGAGGCGGAGACCCAGTACTTC.

The rearrangement uses TRBV28 and TRBJ1-1, with D perhaps TRBD1 (5 bases). The CDR3 is 14 residues long. The germline CDR1 and CDR2 sequences are MDHEN and SYDVKM. Trimming stripped 5 bases from V and 0 bases from J, with 10 bases between. CDR3 coding DNA: TGTGCCAGCAGTGGGACTGCTATGAACACTGAAGCTTTCTTT. This translates into CASSGTAMNTEAFF.

The chain is built from TRBV18 and TRBJ1-2; D is unclear. CDR1 is KGHSH, CDR2 LQKENI, per germline. The CDR3 is 12 residues long. Trimming pared 5 bases from V and 11 bases from J, leaving 15 bases between. CDR3 in amino acids: CASSEGQRGYTF. The CDR3, as DNA: TGTGCCAGCTCAGAAGGGCAGCGGGGATACACCTTC.